This TCR beta chain was profiled in a study of naive CD8 T cells in extremely preterm neonates. Findings and limits, study-wide: Preterm CDR3s were shorter than older groups', with fewer N additions and less trimming. Preterm neonate repertoires were significantly less rich by iChao1 than others. Preterm neonates shared more CDR3 nucleotide sequences (roughly 2.7%) than older groups.

The germline gives CDR1 SEHNR, CDR2 FQNEAQ (reference sequence). V lost 3 bases and J 0 bases, leaving 15 bases between the germline ends. This CDR3 comprises 17 residues. Produced via immunoSEQ multiplex PCR; TCRdb's table is partial and in-frame only. The sample lists over 5,500 clones, around 98% occurring once. Cord blood came from elective full-term cesareans at about 37-41 weeks without labor or membrane rupture. The sample holds sorted live naive CD8+ CD45RA+CCR7+ T cells. To note about this clone: As yet, its antigen is unknown.

This clonotype was sampled from a newborn in good health. This chain uses TRBV7-9 with TRBJ1-3; D possibly corresponds to TRBD1 (6 bases). The sample was naive CD8+ T cells from cord blood. The CDR3 DNA reads TGTGCCAGCAGCTTCGGGACAACCGGACTCTCTGGAAACACCATATATTTT. The encoded protein is CASSFGTTGLSGNTIYF.